The 20 T cell receptor beta chains below come from one sample, sequenced in a study of PD-1 blockade in classical Hodgkin lymphoma. Some clones are missing from TCRdb's copy, which holds only in-frame ones; the method was immunoSEQ multiplex PCR. Of approximately 60,000 clones in the sample, about nine tenths are singletons; the top ten hold 9% to 10%. Every patient was affected by relapse after autologous stem cell transplantation, while exposure to brentuximab vedotin was not uniform. The sequenced sample was peripheral blood mononuclear cells (PBMCs), obtained at baseline. The receptors shown here come from a human donor with classical Hodgkin lymphoma.

This chain uses TRBV9 with TRBJ2-5; 9 bases match TRBD2. Per the germline V gene, CDR1 is SGDLS and CDR2 is YYNGEE. The CDR3 covers 14 residues. J was trimmed by 5 bases and V by 3 bases; bases with no gene match: 5. The CDR3 bases are TGTGCCAGCAGCGCCGGGACTAGCAGGGAGACCCAGTACTTC. Translated: CASSAGTSRETQYF. Full variable domain (rest looked up from reference TRBV9 and TRBJ2-5): DSGVTQTPKHLITATGQRVTLRCSPRSGDLSVYWYQQSLDQGLQFLIQYYNGEERAKGNILERFSAQQFPDLHSELNLSSLELGDSALYFCASSAGTSRETQYFGPGTRLLVL.

The chain carries TRBV10-3 and TRBJ2-7; D gene uncertain. V lost 2 bases to trimming and J lost 5 bases, with 7 bases between them. Germline V gene sequence: CDR1 ENHRY, CDR2 SYGVKD. The CDR3 totals 12 residues. In DNA form, the CDR3 reads TGTGCCATCAGTGAGCCCCCTAACGAGCAGTACTTC. As protein: CAISEPPNEQYF.

V usage is TRBV7-9 and J usage is TRBJ2-1, with D uncertain. The CDR3 totals 14 residues. V lost 0 bases, J lost 2 bases, and 5 bases lay in between. CDR1 and CDR2 (germline): SEHNR, FQNEAQ (reference sequence). In DNA, the CDR3 is TGTGCCAGCAGCTTAGCCAGGACCTACAATGAGCAGTTCTTC. It is translated as CASSLARTYNEQFF.

The chain employs TRBV25-1 and TRBJ1-4; TRBD1 might be the D (6 bases). The CDR3 has 12 amino acids. V was cut by 6 bases and J by 8 bases, with 10 bases left in between. Per germline, CDR1 MGHDK and CDR2 SYGVNS. CDR3 in DNA: TGTGCCAGCAGGCTGGGGGGCGAAAAACTGTTTTTT. It translates to CASRLGGEKLFF.

The chain carries TRBV29-1 and TRBJ1-2, with D perhaps TRBD1 (6 bases). Trimming took 6 bases from V and 0 from J, leaving 14 bases between them. The germline gives CDR1 SQVTM, CDR2 ANQGSEA. This CDR3 is 14 amino acids long. The CDR3 protein is CSVVGQSTNYGYTF. DNA of the CDR3: TGCAGCGTGGTTGGACAGTCAACTAACTATGGCTACACCTTC.

This clone was counted between two and nine times. The chain uses TRBV5-1 and TRBJ2-7; no firm D call. The CDR3 has 13 amino acids. In germline, CDR1 is SGHRS, CDR2 YFSETQ. Trimming took off 4 bases at V and 0 bases at J, with 8 bases between the two ends. CDR3 bases: TGCGCCAGCAGCCCTGACAACTCCTACGAGCAGTACTTC. The encoded protein is CASSPDNSYEQYF.

The chain recombines TRBV4-1 with TRBJ2-2, with D tentatively TRBD2 (6 bases). The CDR3 contains 16 residues. Germline V lookup: CDR1 MGHRA, CDR2 YSYEKL. V lost 0 bases, J lost 6 bases, and 14 bases lay in between. This CDR3 reads CASSQETGDRAGELFF. The DNA of the CDR3 is TGCGCCAGCAGCCAAGAGACGGGGGATCGGGCCGGGGAGCTGTTTTTT.

J is TRBJ2-7 and V is TRBV5-1, with D tentatively TRBD1 (5 bases). Germline-derived CDR1 and CDR2 are SGHRS and YFSETQ. The CDR3 extends over 15 amino acids. V lost 0 bases and J 1 base, leaving 11 bases between the germline ends. The CDR3 DNA is TGCGCCAGCAGCTTGGCCGCGGACACTTCCTACGAGCAGTACTTC. It encodes CASSLAADTSYEQYF.

This clone came up once. The rearrangement uses TRBV4-2 and TRBJ1-3, with D maybe TRBD1 (5 bases). Trimming stripped 0 bases from V and 0 bases from J, with 18 bases between. CDR3 size: 19 residues. The germline gives CDR1 LGHNA, CDR2 YNFKEQ. Written as DNA, the CDR3 is TGTGCCAGCAGCCAAGATCCAGCAAGACAGACCCGCTCTGGAAACACCATATATTTT. Its translation is CASSQDPARQTRSGNTIYF.

The chain recombines TRBV2 with TRBJ2-7, with D perhaps assigned TRBD1 or TRBD2 (5 bases each). This CDR3 comprises 15 residues. V was clipped by 0 bases and J by 3 bases, with 12 bases between them. The germline gives CDR1 SNHLY, CDR2 FYNNEI. The CDR3 DNA reads TGTGCCAGCAGTGAAGCTTCCGGGACCGTCTACGAGCAGTACTTC. Protein sequence: CASSEASGTVYEQYF.

V is TRBV2 and J is TRBJ2-4; the match to TRBD2 covers 8 bases. CDR1 is SNHLY, CDR2 FYNNEI, per germline. V was pared by 2 bases and J by 2 bases, with 2 bases of the junction left unmatched. The CDR3 totals 15 residues. Here the CDR3 reads CASSESGSSKNIQYF. Written as DNA, the CDR3 is TGTGCCAGCAGTGAAAGCGGGAGTTCCAAAAACATTCAGTACTTC.

This chain uses TRBV5-5 with TRBJ2-7; no clear D. V was shortened by 4 bases and J by 2 bases, with 13 bases between the two germline ends. CDR1 is SGHKS and CDR2 is YYEKEE in the germline V gene (reference sequence). The CDR3 totals 14 residues. DNA of the CDR3: TGTGCCAGCAGCATCCTCCCTCGGGCCTACGAGCAGTACTTC. Its protein is CASSILPRAYEQYF.

This clone was counted only a few times. V gene TRBV6-1 combines with J gene TRBJ1-1; a possible D gene is TRBD1 (6 bases). This CDR3 is built from 15 residues. V was shortened by 1 base and J by 4 bases, with 13 bases between the two germline ends. From germline, CDR1 is MNHNS and CDR2 SASEGT. This CDR3 is CASSEVGGASTEAFF. Here the CDR3 DNA reads TGTGCCAGCAGTGAAGTTGGGGGGGCATCCACTGAAGCTTTCTTT.

J is TRBJ2-5 and V is TRBV6-1; 8 bases match TRBD2. Looked up from germline, CDR1 is MNHNS and CDR2 is SASEGT. The CDR3 contains 13 residues. V trimming: 6 bases; J trimming: 5 bases; junction bases outside the gene matches: 5. CDR3 region: CASRPRTSETQYF. The CDR3 DNA reads as TGTGCCAGCAGGCCCCGGACTAGCGAGACCCAGTACTTC.

CDR3 sequence reads: CASSLERRTHHRNEQFF. As DNA, the CDR3 is TGTGCCAGCAGCTTGGAGCGGAGGACACACCACCGCAATGAGCAGTTCTTC. The rearrangement uses TRBV7-2 and TRBJ2-1; D possibly matches TRBD1 or TRBD2 (5 bases each). This CDR3 region has 17 residues. V lost 3 bases, J lost 6 bases, and 21 bases lay in between. Germline assignment: CDR1 SGHTA and CDR2 FQGNSA.

The CDR3 sequence is CASSSEGLAGGPNEQFF. The CDR3 nucleotides are TGCGCCAGCAGCTCGGAAGGACTAGCGGGAGGGCCCAATGAGCAGTTCTTC. V usage is TRBV5-1 and J usage is TRBJ2-1, with 15 nucleotides matching TRBD2. Unmatched junction bases numbered 7, after V lost 3 bases and J lost 6 bases. Germline V gene sequence: CDR1 SGHRS, CDR2 YFSETQ. CDR3 size: 17 residues. Supplemented by reference TRBV5-1 and TRBJ2-1, the full variable domain reads KAGVTQTPRYLIKTRGQQVTLSCSPISGHRSVSWYQQTPGQGLQFLFEYFSETQRNKGNFPGRFSGRQFSNSRSEMNVSTLELGDSALYLCASSSEGLAGGPNEQFFGPGTRLTVL.

The DNA for the CDR3 is TGTGCCAGCAGCAGCCAGACAAGCTCTGGAAACACCATATATTTT. Its protein product is CASSSQTSSGNTIYF. The chain combines TRBV5-5 with TRBJ1-3; no clear D. CDR3 length: 15 residues. Deletions cut 4 bases from V and 0 bases from J, with 11 bases between. Germline lookup yields CDR1 SGHKS and CDR2 YYEKEE (reference sequence).

The rearrangement uses TRBV6-5 and TRBJ2-3; 11 nucleotides match TRBD2. V gave up 2 bases and J gave up 6 bases; unmatched junction bases: 7. This CDR3 spans 16 amino acids. Germline assignment: CDR1 MNHEY and CDR2 SVGAGI. The CDR3 sequence is CASSYGLAGGRDTQYF. The CDR3 nucleotides read TGTGCCAGCAGTTACGGGCTAGCGGGGGGCAGGGATACGCAGTATTTT.

The J gene is TRBJ1-2, the V gene TRBV14; D gene unclear. Per the germline V gene, CDR1 is SGHDN and CDR2 is FVKESK. V was shortened by 1 base and J by 7 bases, with 13 bases between the two germline ends. This CDR3 is built from 14 residues. The CDR3 DNA is TGTGCCAGCAGCCAAGTATTACCCTCTCGTGGCTACACCTTC. Amino acids: CASSQVLPSRGYTF.

The chain uses TRBV30 and TRBJ2-1, with D tentatively TRBD2 (6 bases). CDR3 length equals 14 residues. Germline lookup yields CDR1 GTSNPN and CDR2 SVGIG (reference sequence). Trimming took off 1 base at V and 4 bases at J, with 11 bases between the two ends. CDR3 nucleotide sequence: TGTGCCTGGAGTGGAAGCGGGCCGTACAATGAGCAGTTCTTC. Translated, it gives CAWSGSGPYNEQFF.